The sequence of this T cell receptor (beta chain) was determined in a study of HIV-infected patients and healthy controls (dated by TCRdb to the mid-2010s). Background for the entire study: Whether deep TCR repertoire sequencing of small blood samples from HIV patients could capture immune perturbation and reconstitution was tested in the study. Broader findings and caveats from the paper: Alpha-beta chain pairing was not determined in the samples. The observed differences in diversity could not be explained by the slight differences in age and sex profiles between the study cohorts. Alpha-chain CDR3s from MAIT cells occurred at high frequency in healthy controls but were severely depleted in HIV+ repertoires. Both the Jaccard index and the count of highly shared sequences showed that healthy controls shared more CDR3s between individuals than HIV+ patients did. HLA typing of donors was not performed in the study. Compared with untreated HIV+ repertoires, healthy control repertoires had roughly threefold more distinct CDR3s and higher Shannon diversity. Eight alpha and eight beta V genes showed significantly different mean usage between HIV-infected patients and controls. Size-matched repertoire data did not replicate the apparent post-therapy recovery of the Gini index in HIV-infected patients. The use of whole blood limited sequencing depth and precluded separation of the dynamics of distinct T-cell subpopulations. Unequal numbers of distinct sequences between patients and controls complicated comparisons, and size-matching overweighted rare events from HIV-infected data. Significantly higher mean Gini indices were seen in HIV-infected repertoires than in controls, possibly reflecting oligoclonality. During therapy, a significant decrease in frequency was seen for HIV-associated CDR3s, whereas no significant change was found for CMV-associated CDR3s, although most of them became more frequent. A major limit on how widely the findings apply, in the view of the authors, was that only sixteen HIV-infected individuals were processed.

The CDR3 sequence holds 13 residues, the cysteine and phenylalanine included. Of the read, only the CDR3 DNA is kept; its 39 bases are in frame from base 1. Ends trimmed: V by 4 bases, J by 5 bases; bases unmatched to a gene: 4. The germline V gene encodes CDR1 DFQATT and CDR2 SNEGSKA (reference sequence). With respect to this clonotype: Its antigen is not yet known. There are no base qualities to consult, and no much larger clone falls within one base.

Since whole blood was used without any cell fractionation, the repertoire reflected all peripheral T cells in unsorted form. As controls, ten to eleven uninfected healthy donors were sampled, and a few of those donors gave samples twice, around 14 weeks apart. For RNA extraction, more than 2 ml of peripheral blood was collected into Tempus tubes. Residual genomic DNA was removed with the TURBO-DNase kit and globin mRNA was depleted with GLOBINclear. Reverse transcription of 500 ng RNA was performed with SuperScript III using primers directed against the alpha and beta constant regions. Separate libraries for the alpha and beta chains were generated through chain-specific third strand synthesis that incorporated multiplexing indices. The protocol used a single primer pair to amplify all rearrangements within a chain, which avoided primer bias, and attached molecular barcodes to each cDNA molecule. Purified cDNA was joined by T4 RNA Ligase 1 to a 5' RACE adapter carrying a random hexamer and the SP2 sequencing primer site. Second strand synthesis was performed with Phusion polymerase and primed from the SP2 site, and slow temperature ramps were applied to favor optimal annealing. The 12-nucleotide barcode on each molecule comprised two random hexamer sequences, both introduced before amplification and concatenated. A brief initial PCR introduced P5 and P7 adapter elements together with a second index, and an approximately 23-cycle amplification PCR using P5s and P7 primers was subsequently performed. In total the libraries went through roughly 30 PCR cycles, after which the libraries were quantified on a Qubit, sized on a Bioanalyzer, and diluted to around 4 nM. Normalized libraries were sequenced on an Illumina MiSeq with 2 x 250 paired-end kits. MinElute columns were the means by which the reverse transcription reactions were cleaned up, and the reactions were eluted into 10 ul Tris-Cl. Adapter ligations ran for 23 hours at 16 degrees C and were afterwards cleaned with AMPure XP beads at a 1:1 ratio. The paper's processing steps were these. A modified Decombinator processed the demultiplexed FASTQ files and output V, J, insert and barcode information. Sequences that shared a barcode but differed from the dominant sequence were discarded as errors, and original cDNA molecules were estimated by counting barcodes clustered at Levenshtein distance 3. The R packages ineq, vegan, igraph and RCytoscape were used for downstream analyses, together with IMGT nomenclature and CDR3 definitions. V gene usage was calculated across distinct sequences, with every TCR tallied a single time to avoid skew from clonal expansion. Similarity networks connected unique CDR3 amino acid sequences within a donor whenever two sequences differed by a single Levenshtein edit. Published HIV-specific CDR3s (around 90 alpha, about 730 beta) and CMV-specific CDR3s (more than 12 alpha, a few hundred beta) were compiled and searched for in the repertoires. Lower sequence numbers were not the cause of the decreased diversity in patients, as random subsampling to size-matched repertoires showed. The public reads were run again by TCRdb, first through fastp at Q25 and then through MiXCR, and only productive beta chains were kept. One record per CDR3 amino acid sequence lists the most common genes and DNA. It is TCRdb's table, rather than the study itself, that gives the V and J calls and clone size. The table for this sample lists roughly 16,000 distinct CDR3 sequences; 4.5% to 7% of them were counted only once. Together, the top ten hold 1.9% of the sample.

The sequence is built from TRBV20-1 and TRBJ1-1; 10 bases in the junction line up with TRBD1. The TCR comes from an adult in good health. Material for sequencing was blood. This receptor has the CDR3 CSATGQGITEAFF. The nucleotide sequence reads TGCAGTGCTACGGGACAGGGGATTACTGAAGCTTTCTTT.